These T cell receptor beta chains were read from a single sample in a study of T cell responses to AZD1222 COVID-19 vaccine. Clones were read by immunoSEQ multiplex PCR, and TCRdb kept only the in-frame ones, dropping some. The table records 150,000 to 200,000 clones, 75% to 90% of them present only once. This specimen consisted of peripheral blood, obtained on day 0 of AZD1222 vaccination. These receptors were taken from an adult in good health. CDR3s include the opening cysteine and the closing phenylalanine or tryptophan. A D gene is named only where the DNA matches it firmly. Expanded clones get a size class; other rows say once, few or many, or leave the size out.

clone_size cdr3_length j_call d_call v_call cdr3_aa cdr3_nt
. 14 TRBJ2-7 TRBD1 TRBV10-3 CAIRPGQTAYEQYF TGTGCCATCAGACCGGGACAGACTGCATACGAGCAGTACTTC
. 13 TRBJ2-6 . TRBV5-1 CASRSSGANVLTF TGCGCCAGCAGGAGCTCTGGGGCCAACGTCCTGACTTTC
. 15 TRBJ2-7 . TRBV2 CASSGPGDPRWEQYF TGTGCCAGCAGTGGTCCAGGGGACCCTCGGTGGGAGCAGTACTTC
. 13 TRBJ1-1 . TRBV28 CASTTRMTVAAFF TGTGCCAGCACGACGCGGATGACAGTGGCGGCTTTCTTT
. 15 TRBJ2-1 TRBD2 TRBV7-9 CASSPRGGLDNEQFF TGTGCCAGCAGCCCTCGGGGAGGGTTAGACAATGAGCAGTTCTTC
. 16 TRBJ2-7 TRBD1 TRBV28 CASSSTGTRGPGEQYF TGTGCCAGCAGTTCCACCGGGACAAGGGGGCCAGGCGAGCAGTACTTC
. 13 TRBJ1-5 . TRBV4-1 CASSPEEVQPQHF TGCGCCAGCAGCCCAGAGGAGGTTCAGCCCCAGCATTTT
. 15 TRBJ2-3 . TRBV7-2 CASRPPGRPTDTQYF TGTGCCAGCAGGCCGCCCGGTCGCCCCACAGATACGCAGTATTTT
. 13 TRBJ1-6 TRBD1 TRBV27 CASSFRDSYSLHF TGTGCCAGCAGTTTCCGGGACAGTTATTCCCTCCACTTT
. 15 TRBJ2-1 TRBD1 TRBV4-3 CASSHPGQGYNEQFF TGCGCCAGCAGCCATCCGGGACAGGGTTACAATGAGCAGTTCTTC
. 13 TRBJ2-5 . TRBV5-1 CASSLRIQETQYF TGCGCCAGCAGCCTCCGGATCCAAGAGACCCAGTACTTC
. 17 TRBJ2-2 . TRBV5-1 CASAGRPMAGDTGELFF TGCGCCAGCGCGGGGAGACCTATGGCAGGTGACACCGGGGAGCTGTTTTTT
. 14 TRBJ1-2 TRBD1 TRBV27 CASSRNRGEDGYTF TGTGCCAGCAGCCGGAACAGGGGAGAGGATGGCTACACCTTC
. 14 TRBJ2-5 . TRBV6-2/TRBV6-3 CASRYRQARETQYF TGTGCCAGCAGGTACCGACAGGCGCGGGAGACCCAGTACTTC
. 15 TRBJ2-7 . TRBV6-2/TRBV6-3 CASSQSGEGVYEQYF TGTGCCAGCAGCCAGTCAGGGGAAGGGGTCTACGAGCAGTACTTC
. 14 TRBJ2-7 TRBD1 TRBV9 CASNPTGLPYEQYF TGTGCCAGCAACCCGACAGGGCTACCCTACGAGCAGTACTTC
. 15 TRBJ1-3 . TRBV6-5 CASSYGQNSGNTIYF TGTGCCAGCAGTTACGGACAGAACTCTGGAAACACCATATATTTT
once 13 TRBJ2-6 . TRBV30 CAWSFPGANVLTF TGTGCCTGGAGTTTCCCTGGGGCCAACGTCCTGACTTTC
once 14 TRBJ1-2 . TRBV19 CASSTSPTANGYTF TGTGCCAGTAGTACTTCCCCGACGGCTAATGGCTACACCTTC
. 15 TRBJ2-7 TRBD2 TRBV29-1 CSVARTSGGYYEQYF TGCAGCGTTGCCCGAACTAGCGGGGGATACTACGAGCAGTACTTC
. 12 TRBJ1-3 . TRBV30 CAATPTGNTIYF TGTGCCGCAACTCCGACCGGAAACACCATATATTTT
. 12 TRBJ1-5 TRBD1 TRBV10-3 CAISGDSQPQHF TGTGCCATCAGTGGGGACAGCCAGCCCCAGCATTTT
. 13 TRBJ2-1 . TRBV7-9 CASSEGSYNEQFF TGTGCCAGCAGTGAAGGCTCCTACAATGAGCAGTTCTTC
. 15 TRBJ1-2 . TRBV3-1/TRBV3-2 CASSQGQTQGSGYTF TGTGCCAGCAGCCAAGGACAAACGCAGGGGAGCGGCTACACCTTC
. 16 TRBJ1-3 TRBD1 TRBV7-9 CASSPGQGSGGNTIYF TGTGCCAGCAGCCCTGGACAGGGATCGGGGGGAAACACCATATATTTT
. 13 TRBJ1-2 . TRBV19 CASSITAFDGYTF TGTGCCAGTAGTATCACAGCCTTCGATGGCTACACCTTC
. 12 TRBJ2-4 TRBD1 TRBV30 CAWGQGADIQYF TGTGCCTGGGGACAGGGGGCTGACATTCAGTACTTC
. 18 TRBJ2-2 TRBD2 TRBV11-2 CASSFPASGGAGTGELFF TGTGCCAGCAGCTTTCCGGCTAGCGGGGGGGCAGGCACCGGGGAGCTGTTTTTT
. 15 TRBJ2-1 . TRBV11-2 CASSLVASSYNEQFF TGTGCCAGCAGCTTAGTTGCTAGCTCCTACAATGAGCAGTTCTTC
. 15 TRBJ1-2 . TRBV6-1 CASSEAGGANYGYTF TGTGCCAGCAGTGAAGCAGGGGGGGCGAACTATGGCTACACCTTC
. 16 TRBJ2-5 TRBD2 TRBV3-1/TRBV3-2 CASSHGTSTYQETQYF TGTGCCAGCAGCCATGGGACTAGCACATACCAAGAGACCCAGTACTTC
. 13 TRBJ1-5 . TRBV12-3/TRBV12-4 CASSLGGIQPQHF TGTGCCAGCAGTTTAGGGGGAATTCAGCCCCAGCATTTT